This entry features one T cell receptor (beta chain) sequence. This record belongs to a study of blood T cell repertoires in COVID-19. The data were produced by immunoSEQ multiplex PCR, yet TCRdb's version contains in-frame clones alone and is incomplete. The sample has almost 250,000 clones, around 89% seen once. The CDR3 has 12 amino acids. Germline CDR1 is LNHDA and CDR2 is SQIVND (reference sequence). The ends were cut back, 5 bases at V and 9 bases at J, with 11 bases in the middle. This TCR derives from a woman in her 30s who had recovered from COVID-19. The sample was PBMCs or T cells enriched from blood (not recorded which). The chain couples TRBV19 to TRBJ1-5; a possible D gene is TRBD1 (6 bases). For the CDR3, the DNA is TGTGCCAGTAGTCCCTCAGGGGTGCCCCAGCATTTT. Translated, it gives CASSPSGVPQHF.